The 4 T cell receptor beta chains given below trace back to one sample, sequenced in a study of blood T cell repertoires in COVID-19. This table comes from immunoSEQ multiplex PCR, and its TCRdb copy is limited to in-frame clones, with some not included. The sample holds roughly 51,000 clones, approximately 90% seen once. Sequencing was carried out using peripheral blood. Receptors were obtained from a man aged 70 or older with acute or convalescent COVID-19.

CDR3 nucleotide sequence: TGTGCCAGCAGTCAGGACAGTTATGGCTACACCTTC. Its protein product is CASSQDSYGYTF. The V gene is TRBV6-6, the J gene TRBJ1-2, with D possibly being TRBD1 (6 bases). V lost 5 bases and J lost 5, with 9 bases in between. In germline, CDR1 is MNHNY, CDR2 SVGAGI (reference sequence). The CDR3 contains 12 residues.

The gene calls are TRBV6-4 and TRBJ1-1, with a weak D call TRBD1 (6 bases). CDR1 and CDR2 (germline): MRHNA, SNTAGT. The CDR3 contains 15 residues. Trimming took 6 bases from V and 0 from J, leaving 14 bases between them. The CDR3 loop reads CASSADRSMNTEAFF. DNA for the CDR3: TGTGCCAGCAGCGCCGACAGGAGCATGAACACTGAAGCTTTCTTT.

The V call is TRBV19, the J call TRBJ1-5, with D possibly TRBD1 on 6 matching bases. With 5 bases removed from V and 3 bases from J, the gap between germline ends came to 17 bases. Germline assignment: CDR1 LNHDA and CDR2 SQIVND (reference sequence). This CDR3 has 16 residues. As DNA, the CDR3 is TGTGCCAGTAGTGGGGGATCAGGGGCGCTCAATCAGCCCCAGCATTTT. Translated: CASSGGSGALNQPQHF.

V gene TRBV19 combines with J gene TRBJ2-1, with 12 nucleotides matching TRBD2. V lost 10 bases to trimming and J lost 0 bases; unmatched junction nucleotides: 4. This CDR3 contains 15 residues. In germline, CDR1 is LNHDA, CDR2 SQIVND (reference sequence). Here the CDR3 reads CATATSGGSYNEQFF. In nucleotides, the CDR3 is TGTGCCACCGCGACTAGCGGGGGCTCCTACAATGAGCAGTTCTTC.